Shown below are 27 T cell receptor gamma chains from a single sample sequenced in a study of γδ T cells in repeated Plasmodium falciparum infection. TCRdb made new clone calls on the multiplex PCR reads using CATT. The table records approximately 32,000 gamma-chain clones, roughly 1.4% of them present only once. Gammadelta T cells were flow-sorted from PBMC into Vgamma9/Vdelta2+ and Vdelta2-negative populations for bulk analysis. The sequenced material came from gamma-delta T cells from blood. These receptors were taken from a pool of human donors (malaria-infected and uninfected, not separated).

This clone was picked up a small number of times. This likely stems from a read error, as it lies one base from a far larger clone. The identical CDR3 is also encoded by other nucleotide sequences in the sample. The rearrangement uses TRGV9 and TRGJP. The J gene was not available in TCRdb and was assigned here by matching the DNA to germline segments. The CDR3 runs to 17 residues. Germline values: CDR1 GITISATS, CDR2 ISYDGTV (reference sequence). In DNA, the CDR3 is TGTGCTTTGTGGGAGGTGCAAGGGGGGTTGGGCAAAAAAATCAAGGTATTT. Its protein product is CALWEVQGGLGKKIKVF.

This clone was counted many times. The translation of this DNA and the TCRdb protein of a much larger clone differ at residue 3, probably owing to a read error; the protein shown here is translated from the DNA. In nucleotides, the CDR3 is TGTGCCTCGTGGGAGCCTCTGAAGTTGGGCAAAAAAATCAAGGTATTT. Amino acid sequence: CASWEPLKLGKKIKVF. The chain carries TRGV9 and TRGJP. Here the J gene came from matching the DNA to germline, since TCRdb omits it. Germline-derived CDR1 and CDR2 are GITISATS and ISYDGTV (reference sequence). The CDR3 is made up of 16 amino acids.

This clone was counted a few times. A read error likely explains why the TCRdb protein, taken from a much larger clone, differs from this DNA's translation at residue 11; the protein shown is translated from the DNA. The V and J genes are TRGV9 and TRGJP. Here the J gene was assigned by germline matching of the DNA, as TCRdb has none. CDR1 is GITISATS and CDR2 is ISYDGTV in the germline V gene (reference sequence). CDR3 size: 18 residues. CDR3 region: CALWEAGPQEFGKKIKVF. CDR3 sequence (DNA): TGTGCCTTGTGGGAGGCGGGCCCTCAAGAGTTTGGCAAAAAAATCAAGGTATTT.

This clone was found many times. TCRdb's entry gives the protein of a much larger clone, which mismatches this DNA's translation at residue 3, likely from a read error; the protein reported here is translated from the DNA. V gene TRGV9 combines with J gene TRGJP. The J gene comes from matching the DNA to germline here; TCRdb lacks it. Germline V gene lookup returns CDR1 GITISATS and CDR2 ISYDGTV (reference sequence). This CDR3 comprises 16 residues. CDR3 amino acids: CASWEDRELGKKIKVF. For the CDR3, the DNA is TGTGCCTCGTGGGAAGACCGTGAGTTGGGCAAAAAAATCAAGGTATTT.

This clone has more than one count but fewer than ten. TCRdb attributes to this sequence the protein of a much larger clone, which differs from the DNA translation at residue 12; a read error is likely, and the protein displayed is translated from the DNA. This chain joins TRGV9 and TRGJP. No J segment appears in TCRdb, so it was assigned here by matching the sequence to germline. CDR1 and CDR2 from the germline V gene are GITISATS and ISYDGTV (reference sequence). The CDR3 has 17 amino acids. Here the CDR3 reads CALWEAKQELGIKIKVF. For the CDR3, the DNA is TGTGCCTTGTGGGAGGCAAAACAAGAGTTGGGCATAAAAATCAAGGTATTT.

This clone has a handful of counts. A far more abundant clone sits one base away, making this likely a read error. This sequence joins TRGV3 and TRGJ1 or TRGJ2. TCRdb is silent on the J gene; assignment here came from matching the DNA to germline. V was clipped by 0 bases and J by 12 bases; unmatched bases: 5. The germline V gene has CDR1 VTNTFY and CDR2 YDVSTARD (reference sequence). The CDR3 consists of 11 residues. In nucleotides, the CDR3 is TGTGCCACCTGGGACAGGGGGGGGAAACTCTTT. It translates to CATWDRGGKLF.

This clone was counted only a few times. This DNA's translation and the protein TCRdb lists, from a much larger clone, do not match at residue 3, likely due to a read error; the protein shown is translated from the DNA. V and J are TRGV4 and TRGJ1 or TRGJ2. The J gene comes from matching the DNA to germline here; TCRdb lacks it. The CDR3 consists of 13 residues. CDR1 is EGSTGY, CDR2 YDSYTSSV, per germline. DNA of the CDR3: TGTGCCCCCTGGGATGGGCCCTCTTATAAGAAACTCTTT. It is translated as CAPWDGPSYKKLF.

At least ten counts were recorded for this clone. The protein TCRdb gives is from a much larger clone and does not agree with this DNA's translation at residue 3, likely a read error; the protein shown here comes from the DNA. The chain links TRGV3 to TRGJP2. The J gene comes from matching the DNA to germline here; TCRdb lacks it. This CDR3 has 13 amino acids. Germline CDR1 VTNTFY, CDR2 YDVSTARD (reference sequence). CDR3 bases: TGTGCCGCCTGGGACAGTAGTGATTGGATCAAGACGTTT. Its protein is CAAWDSSDWIKTF.

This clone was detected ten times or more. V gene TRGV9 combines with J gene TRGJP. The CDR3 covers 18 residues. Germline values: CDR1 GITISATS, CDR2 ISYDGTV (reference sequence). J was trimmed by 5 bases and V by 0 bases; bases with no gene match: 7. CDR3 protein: CALWEVQGKELGKKIKVF. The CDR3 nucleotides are TGTGCCTTGTGGGAGGTGCAGGGCAAAGAGTTGGGCAAAAAAATCAAGGTATTT.

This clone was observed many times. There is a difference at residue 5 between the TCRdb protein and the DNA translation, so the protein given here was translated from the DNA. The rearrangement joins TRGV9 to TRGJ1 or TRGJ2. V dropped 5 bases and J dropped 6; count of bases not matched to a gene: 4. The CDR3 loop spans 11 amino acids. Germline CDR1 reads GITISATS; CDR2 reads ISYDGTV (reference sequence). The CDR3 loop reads CALWGSYKKLF. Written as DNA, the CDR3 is TGTGCCTTGTGGGGTAGTTATAAGAAACTCTTT.

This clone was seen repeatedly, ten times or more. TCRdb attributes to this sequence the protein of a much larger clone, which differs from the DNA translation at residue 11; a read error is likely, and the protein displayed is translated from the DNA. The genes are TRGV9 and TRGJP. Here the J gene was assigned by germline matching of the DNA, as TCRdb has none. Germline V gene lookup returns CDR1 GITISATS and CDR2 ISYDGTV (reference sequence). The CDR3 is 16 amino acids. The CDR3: CALWEVAELGRKIKVF. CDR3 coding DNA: TGTGCCTTGTGGGAGGTCGCTGAGTTGGGCAGAAAAATCAAGGTATTT.

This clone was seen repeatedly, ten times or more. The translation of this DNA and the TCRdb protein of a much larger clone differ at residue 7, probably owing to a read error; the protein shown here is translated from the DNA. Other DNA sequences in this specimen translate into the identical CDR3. The chain's CDR3 is CATWDRRYYKKLF. CDR3 in DNA: TGTGCCACCTGGGACAGACGATATTATAAGAAACTCTTT. V usage is TRGV3 and J usage is TRGJ1 or TRGJ2. Germline V gene sequence: CDR1 VTNTFY, CDR2 YDVSTARD (reference sequence). This CDR3 comprises 13 residues. The J segment lost 4 bases and the V segment lost 1 base, leaving 4 bases of the junction unmatched.

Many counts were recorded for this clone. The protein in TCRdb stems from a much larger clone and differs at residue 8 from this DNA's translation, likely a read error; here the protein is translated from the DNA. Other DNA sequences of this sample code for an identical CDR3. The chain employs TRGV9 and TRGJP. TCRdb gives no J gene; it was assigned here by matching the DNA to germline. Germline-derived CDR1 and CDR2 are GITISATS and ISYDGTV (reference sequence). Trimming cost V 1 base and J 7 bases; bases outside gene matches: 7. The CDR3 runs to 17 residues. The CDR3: CALWEVKPELGKKIKVF. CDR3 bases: TGTGCCTTGTGGGAGGTAAAACCCGAGTTGGGCAAAAAAATCAAGGTATTT.

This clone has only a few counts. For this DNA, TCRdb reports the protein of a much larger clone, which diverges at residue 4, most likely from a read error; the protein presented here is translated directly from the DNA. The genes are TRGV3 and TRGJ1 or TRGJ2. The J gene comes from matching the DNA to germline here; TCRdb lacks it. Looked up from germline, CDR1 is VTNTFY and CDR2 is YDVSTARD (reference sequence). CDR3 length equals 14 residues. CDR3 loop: CATRDRPYYYKKLF. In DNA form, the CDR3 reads TGTGCCACCCGGGACAGGCCTTATTATTATAAGAAACTCTTT.

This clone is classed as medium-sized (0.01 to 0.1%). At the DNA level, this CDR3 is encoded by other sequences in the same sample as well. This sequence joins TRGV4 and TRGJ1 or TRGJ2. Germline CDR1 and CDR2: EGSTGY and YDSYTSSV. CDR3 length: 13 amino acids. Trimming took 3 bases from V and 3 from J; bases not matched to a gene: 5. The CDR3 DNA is TGTGCCACCTGGGATAGGGGTTATTATAAGAAACTCTTT. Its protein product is CATWDRGYYKKLF.

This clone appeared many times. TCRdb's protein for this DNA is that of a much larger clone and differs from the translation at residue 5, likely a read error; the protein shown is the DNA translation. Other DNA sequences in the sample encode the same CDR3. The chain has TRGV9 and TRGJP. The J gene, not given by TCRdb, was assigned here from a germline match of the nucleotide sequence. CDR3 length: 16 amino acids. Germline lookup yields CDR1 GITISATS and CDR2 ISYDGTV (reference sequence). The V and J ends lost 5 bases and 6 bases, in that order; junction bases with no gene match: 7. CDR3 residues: CALWGVSELGKKIKVF. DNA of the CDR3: TGTGCCTTGTGGGGGGTTTCAGAGTTGGGCAAAAAAATCAAGGTATTT.

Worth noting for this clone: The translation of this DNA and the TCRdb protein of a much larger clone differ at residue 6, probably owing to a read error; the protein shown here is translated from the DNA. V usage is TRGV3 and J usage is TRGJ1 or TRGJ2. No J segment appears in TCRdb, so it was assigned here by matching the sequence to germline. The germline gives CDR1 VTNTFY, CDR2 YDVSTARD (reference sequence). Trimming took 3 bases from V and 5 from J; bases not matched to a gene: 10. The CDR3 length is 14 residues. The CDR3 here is CATWDGPRHYKKLF. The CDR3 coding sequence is TGTGCCACCTGGGACGGGCCACGGCATTATAAGAAACTCTTT.

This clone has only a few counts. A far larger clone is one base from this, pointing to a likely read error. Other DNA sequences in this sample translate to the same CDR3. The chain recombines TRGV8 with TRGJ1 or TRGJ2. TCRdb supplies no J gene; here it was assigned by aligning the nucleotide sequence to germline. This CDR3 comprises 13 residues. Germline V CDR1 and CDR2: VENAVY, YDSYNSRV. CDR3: CATWDRGPYKKLF. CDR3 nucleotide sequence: TGTGCCACGTGGGATAGGGGCCCTTATAAGAAACTCTTT.

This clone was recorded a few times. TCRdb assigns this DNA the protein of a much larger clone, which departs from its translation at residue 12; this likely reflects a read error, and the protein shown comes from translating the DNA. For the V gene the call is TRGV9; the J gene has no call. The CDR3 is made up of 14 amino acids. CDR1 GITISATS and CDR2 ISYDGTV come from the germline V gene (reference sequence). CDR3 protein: CALWEVHGYYKRLF. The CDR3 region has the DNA TGTGCCTTGTGGGAGGTGCACGGTTATTATAAGAGACTCTTT.

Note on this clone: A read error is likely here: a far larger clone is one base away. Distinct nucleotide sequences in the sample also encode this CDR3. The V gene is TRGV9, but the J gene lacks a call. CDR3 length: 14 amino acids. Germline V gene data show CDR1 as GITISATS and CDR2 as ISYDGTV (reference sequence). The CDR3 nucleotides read TGTGCCTTGTGGGACCCCTTTAATTATTATAAGAAACTCTTC. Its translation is CALWDPFNYYKKLF.

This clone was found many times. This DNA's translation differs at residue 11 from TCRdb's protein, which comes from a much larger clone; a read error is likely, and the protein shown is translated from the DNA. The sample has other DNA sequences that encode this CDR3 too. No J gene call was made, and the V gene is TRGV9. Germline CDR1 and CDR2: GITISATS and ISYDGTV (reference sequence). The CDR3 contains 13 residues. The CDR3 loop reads CALWEACYYKELF. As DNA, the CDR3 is TGTGCCTTGTGGGAGGCCTGTTATTATAAGGAACTCTTT.

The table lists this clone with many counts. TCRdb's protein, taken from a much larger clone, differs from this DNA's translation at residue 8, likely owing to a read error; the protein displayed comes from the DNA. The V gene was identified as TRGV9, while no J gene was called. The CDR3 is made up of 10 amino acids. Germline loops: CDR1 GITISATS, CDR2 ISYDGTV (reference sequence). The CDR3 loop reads CALCLIEELF. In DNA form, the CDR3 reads TGTGCCTTGTGTCTGATAGAGGAACTCTTT.

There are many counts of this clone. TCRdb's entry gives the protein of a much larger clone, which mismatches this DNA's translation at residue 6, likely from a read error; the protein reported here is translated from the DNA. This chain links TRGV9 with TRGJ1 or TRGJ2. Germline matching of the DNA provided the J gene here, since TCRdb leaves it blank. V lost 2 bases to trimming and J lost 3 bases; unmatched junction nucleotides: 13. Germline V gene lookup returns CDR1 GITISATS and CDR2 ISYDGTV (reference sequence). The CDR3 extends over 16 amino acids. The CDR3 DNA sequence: TGTGCCTTGTGGGAGGCGCAGGGGGTGACTTATTATAAGAAACTCTTT. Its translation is CALWEAQGVTYYKKLF.

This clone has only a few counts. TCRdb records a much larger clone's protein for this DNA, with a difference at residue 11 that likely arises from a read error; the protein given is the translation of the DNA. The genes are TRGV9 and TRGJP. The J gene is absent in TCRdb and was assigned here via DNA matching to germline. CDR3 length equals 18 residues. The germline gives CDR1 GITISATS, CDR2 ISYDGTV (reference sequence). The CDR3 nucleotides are TGTGCCTTGTGGCAGGTGAGCCGGCAGGAGTCGGGCAAAAAAATCAAGGTATTT. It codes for CALWQVSRQESGKKIKVF.

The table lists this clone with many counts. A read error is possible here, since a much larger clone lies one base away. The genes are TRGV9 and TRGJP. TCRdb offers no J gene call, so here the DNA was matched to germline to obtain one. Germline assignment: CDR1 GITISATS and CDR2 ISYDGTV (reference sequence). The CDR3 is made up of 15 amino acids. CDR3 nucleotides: TGTGCCTTGTGGGAGGAGGCGTTGGGCAAAAAGATCAAGGTATTT. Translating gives CALWEEALGKKIKVF.

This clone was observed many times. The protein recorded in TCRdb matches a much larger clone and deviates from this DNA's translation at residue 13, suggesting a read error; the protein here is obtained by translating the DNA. CDR3 DNA sequence: TGTGCCTTGTGGGAGCCGGAGTTGGGCAAAAAAATCAGGGTATTT. Protein product: CALWEPELGKKIRVF. This chain joins TRGV9 and TRGJP. The V gene's germline CDR1 is GITISATS and CDR2 ISYDGTV (reference sequence). The CDR3 is made up of 15 amino acids.

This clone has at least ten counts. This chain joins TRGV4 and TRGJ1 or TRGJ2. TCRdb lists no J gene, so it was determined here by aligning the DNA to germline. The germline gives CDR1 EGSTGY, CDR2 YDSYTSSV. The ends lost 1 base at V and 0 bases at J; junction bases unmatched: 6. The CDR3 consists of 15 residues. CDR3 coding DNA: TGTGCCACCTGGGATGGACCGGCGAATTATTATAAGAAACTCTTT. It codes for CATWDGPANYYKKLF.